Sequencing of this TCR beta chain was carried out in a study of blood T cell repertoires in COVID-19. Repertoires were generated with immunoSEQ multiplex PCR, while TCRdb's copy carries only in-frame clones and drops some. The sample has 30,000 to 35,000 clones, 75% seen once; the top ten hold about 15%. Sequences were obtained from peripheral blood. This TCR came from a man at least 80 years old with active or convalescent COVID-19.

The CDR3 sequence: CASSPRASGDTGELFF. The CDR3 DNA sequence: TGTGCCAGCAGCCCCCGTGCTAGCGGTGACACCGGGGAGCTGTTTTTT. V usage is TRBV9 and J usage is TRBJ2-2; 7 bases line up with TRBD2. The CDR3 has 16 residues. V lost 4 bases to trimming and J lost 3 bases; unmatched junction nucleotides: 9. Per the germline V gene, CDR1 is SGDLS and CDR2 is YYNGEE.